Sequencing of this TCR beta chain was carried out in a study of response to subunit inactivated influenza vaccine (dated by TCRdb to 2016 to 2019). Describing the broader study: To follow how T cells responded to a trivalent subunit inactivated influenza vaccine, the researchers relied on deep quantitative profiling of the T cell receptor repertoire.

General study outcomes and caveats: It was suggested by the authors that each seasonal influenza vaccination may recruit only a limited number of new T cells.

This clonotype was counted at least ten times. Its antigen is currently not known. One base away there is no much larger clone; base qualities are not given. The library was produced with RT-PCR. These reads were obtained on an Illumina HiSeq 2500. The public reads were run again by TCRdb, first through fastp at Q25 and then through MiXCR, and only productive beta chains were kept. Rows merge per CDR3 protein into single entries with the most common DNA and genes. The sample table shows about 700,000 distinct CDR3 sequences, and 12% to 15% are seen once. Of the sample, 7.5% to 9% is held by the ten largest clones. Trimmed from V: 3 bases; trimmed from J: 4 bases; junction bases lacking a gene match: 3. Reading from cysteine to phenylalanine, the CDR3 counts 15 amino acids. Just the 45-base CDR3 DNA is kept, in frame starting at base 1. CDR1 and CDR2 were assigned from the germline V gene as SGHVS and FNYEAQ.

The clonotype comes from a man in his fifties who received an inactivated influenza vaccine. Donor details come from another sample of the same person, matched by shared clones. The sample was PBMCs from blood, taken roughly 2 weeks before vaccination. The receptor chain draws on TRBV7-6 and TRBJ2-1; the junction holds 10 bases that match TRBD2. CDR3 sequence: CASSLRAGGYNEQFF. The nucleotide sequence reads as follows: TGTGCCAGCAGCTTGAGAGCGGGAGGGTACAATGAGCAGTTCTTC.